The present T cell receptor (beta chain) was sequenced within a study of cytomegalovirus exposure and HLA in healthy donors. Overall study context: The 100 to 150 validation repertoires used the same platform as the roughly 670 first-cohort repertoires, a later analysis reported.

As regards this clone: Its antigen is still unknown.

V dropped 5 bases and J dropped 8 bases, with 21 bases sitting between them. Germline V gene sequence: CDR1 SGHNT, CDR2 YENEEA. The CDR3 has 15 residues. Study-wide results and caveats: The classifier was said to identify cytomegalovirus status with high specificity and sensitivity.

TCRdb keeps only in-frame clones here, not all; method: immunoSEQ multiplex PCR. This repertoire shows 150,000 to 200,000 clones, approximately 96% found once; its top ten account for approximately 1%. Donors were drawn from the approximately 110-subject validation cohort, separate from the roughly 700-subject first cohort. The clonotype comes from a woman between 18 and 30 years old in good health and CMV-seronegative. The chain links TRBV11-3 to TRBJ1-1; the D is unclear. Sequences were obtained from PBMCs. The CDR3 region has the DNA TGTGCCAGCAGCCGGGGAGGCGGGCAAATAAGCGAAGCTTTCTTT. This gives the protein CASSRGGGQISEAFF.